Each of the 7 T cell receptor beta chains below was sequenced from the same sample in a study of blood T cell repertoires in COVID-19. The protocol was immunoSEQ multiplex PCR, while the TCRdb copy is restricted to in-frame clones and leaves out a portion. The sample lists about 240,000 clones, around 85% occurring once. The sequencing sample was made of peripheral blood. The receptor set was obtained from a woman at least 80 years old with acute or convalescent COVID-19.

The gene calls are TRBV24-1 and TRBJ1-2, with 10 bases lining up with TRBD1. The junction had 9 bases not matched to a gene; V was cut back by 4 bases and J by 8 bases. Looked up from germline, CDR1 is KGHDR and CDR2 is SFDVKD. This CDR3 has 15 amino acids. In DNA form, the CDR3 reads TGTGCCACCAGTGACCCGGGACAGGGGTCAGGAGGCTACACCTTC. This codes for CATSDPGQGSGGYTF.

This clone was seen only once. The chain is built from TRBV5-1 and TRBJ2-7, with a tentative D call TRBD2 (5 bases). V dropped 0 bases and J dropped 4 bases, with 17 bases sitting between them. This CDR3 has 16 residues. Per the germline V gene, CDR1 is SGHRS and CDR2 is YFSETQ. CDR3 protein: CASSLGSSGTLYEQYF. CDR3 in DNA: TGCGCCAGCAGCTTGGGGTCCAGCGGTACTTTATACGAGCAGTACTTC.

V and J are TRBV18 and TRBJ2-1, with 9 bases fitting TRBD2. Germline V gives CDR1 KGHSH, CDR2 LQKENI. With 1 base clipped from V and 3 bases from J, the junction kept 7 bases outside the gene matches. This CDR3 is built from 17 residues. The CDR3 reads CASSPRVAGDSYNEQFF. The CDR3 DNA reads TGTGCCAGCTCACCACGGGTAGCGGGGGATAGCTACAATGAGCAGTTCTTC.

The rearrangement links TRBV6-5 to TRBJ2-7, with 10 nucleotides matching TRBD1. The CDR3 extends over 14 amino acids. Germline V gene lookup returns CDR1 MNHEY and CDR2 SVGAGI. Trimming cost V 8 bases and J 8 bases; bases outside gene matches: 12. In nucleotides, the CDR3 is TGTGCCAGCGCTGCCGGGACAGGGGTTACGAAGCAGTACTTC. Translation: CASAAGTGVTKQYF.

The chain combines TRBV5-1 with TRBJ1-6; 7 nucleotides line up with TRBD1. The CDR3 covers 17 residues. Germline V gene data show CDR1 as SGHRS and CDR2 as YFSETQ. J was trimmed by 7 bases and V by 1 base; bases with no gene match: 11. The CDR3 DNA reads TGCGCCAGCAGCTTGAGGAGCACGGGACAGACAAATTCACCCCTCCACTTT. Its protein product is CASSLRSTGQTNSPLHF.

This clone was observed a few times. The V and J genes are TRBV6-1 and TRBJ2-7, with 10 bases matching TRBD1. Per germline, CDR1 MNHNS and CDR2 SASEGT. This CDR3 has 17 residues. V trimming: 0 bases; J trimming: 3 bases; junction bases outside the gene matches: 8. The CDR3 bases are TGTGCCAGCAGTGAAGCGGTCTGGGACAGGGGCAACTACGAGCAGTACTTC. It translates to CASSEAVWDRGNYEQYF.

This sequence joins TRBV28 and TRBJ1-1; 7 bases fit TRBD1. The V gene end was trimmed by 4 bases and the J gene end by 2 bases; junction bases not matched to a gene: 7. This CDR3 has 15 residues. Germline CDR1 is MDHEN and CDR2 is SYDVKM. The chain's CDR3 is CASSSFRGGNTEAFF. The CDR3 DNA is TGTGCCAGCAGTTCATTTAGAGGGGGCAACACTGAAGCTTTCTTT.